The clone carrying this T cell receptor (beta chain) came up a few times. The antigen is undetermined. The V gene lost 0 bases and the J gene lost 2 bases, with 14 bases spanning the gap. CDR1 LGHNA and CDR2 YSLEER come from the germline V gene. CDR3 size: 17 residues. Treatment noted: 15 to 20 received Ad26.COV2.S at low or high dose, single or two shots; about 5 received placebo; per-sample allocation not given. The samples were gathered on day 63 after the first injection of vaccine or placebo. Vaccination used an Ad26 vector expressing Wuhan-strain SARS-CoV-2 spike. The data were produced by immunoSEQ multiplex PCR, yet TCRdb's version contains in-frame clones alone and is incomplete. The data contain approximately 250,000 clones, around 88% of them singletons. These data originate in a study of Ad26.COV2.S vaccination and SARS-CoV-2 variants. Whole-study context: The vaccine Ad26.COV2.S was put into the muscle once, or twice with 56 days between. Overall study results and limits: Measures of TCR breadth and depth may have fallen short of total T cell responses.

The specimen comprised peripheral blood, sampled in a trial of Ad26.COV2.S vaccine versus placebo. V gene TRBV4-3 combines with J gene TRBJ2-1; D gene unclear. This TCR was sampled from a person aged 18-65 years who received the Ad26.COV2.S COVID-19 vaccine or a placebo. CDR3 region: CASSQDVTEHTYNEQFF. The CDR3 nucleotides read TGCGCCAGCAGCCAAGATGTAACAGAACATACCTACAATGAGCAGTTCTTC.